These 13 T cell receptor beta chains share one sample of origin, sequenced in a study of T cell responses to AZD1222 COVID-19 vaccine. Produced via immunoSEQ multiplex PCR; TCRdb's table is partial and in-frame only. The sample has around 130,000 clones, 70% to 90% seen once. Material: peripheral blood, obtained 28 days after the second AZD1222 dose. The origin of the receptors is an adult who received the AZD1222 COVID-19 vaccine.

The chain links TRBV9 to TRBJ2-5, with D unresolved. This CDR3 contains 13 residues. V was clipped by 2 bases and J by 5 bases, with 10 bases between them. CDR1 and CDR2 from the germline V gene are SGDLS and YYNGEE. The CDR3 DNA reads as TGTGCCAGCAGCGTCGGACCAGGCGAGACCCAGTACTTC. Translating gives CASSVGPGETQYF.

The rearrangement links TRBV27 to TRBJ1-2; the D is unclear. The germline V gene has CDR1 MNHEY and CDR2 SMNVEV (reference sequence). The CDR3 loop spans 15 amino acids. V lost 6 bases and J 4 bases, leaving 18 bases between the germline ends. The CDR3 DNA sequence: TGTGCCAGCAGGGACCCCGCGGCGGGGAGCTATGGCTACACCTTC. It encodes CASRDPAAGSYGYTF.

This clone showed up just once. V and J are TRBV19 and TRBJ1-5; no firm D call. The CDR3 contains 13 residues. Trimming stripped 5 bases from V and 5 bases from J, with 10 bases between. The germline V gene encodes CDR1 LNHDA and CDR2 SQIVND (reference sequence). The CDR3 reads CASSPIIYQPQHF. The CDR3 nucleotides read TGTGCCAGTAGTCCTATTATTTATCAGCCCCAGCATTTT.

The chain employs TRBV3-1 (or the pseudogene TRBV3-2) and TRBJ2-7; 14 bases agree with TRBD2. CDR3 size: 17 residues. CDR1 and CDR2 (germline): LGHDT, YNNKEL (reference sequence). V shed 2 bases, J shed 4 bases, and the junction held 7 bases outside the gene matches. For the CDR3, the DNA is TGTGCCAGCAGCCAACGGGGACTAGCGGGGGAGTCGTACGAGCAGTACTTC. It encodes CASSQRGLAGESYEQYF.

This clone was picked up a small number of times. Other nucleotide sequences in the sample specify the same CDR3. V gene TRBV7-2 combines with J gene TRBJ1-5, with 7 nucleotides matching TRBD1. V shed 1 base and J 1 base; nucleotides not matched to a gene: 1. Germline-derived CDR1 and CDR2 are SGHTA and FQGNSA. This CDR3 is built from 15 residues. CDR3 protein: CASSLEGASNQPQHF. In DNA, the CDR3 is TGTGCCAGCAGCTTAGAGGGGGCAAGCAATCAGCCCCAGCATTTT.

This chain uses TRBV11-3 with TRBJ2-7, with D unresolved. Germline-derived CDR1 and CDR2 are SGHNT and YENEEA. V was clipped by 6 bases and J by 4 bases, with 25 bases between them. CDR3 length: 17 residues. The CDR3 DNA reads as TGTGCCAGCAGTCTCATACCGTCTAGTTTTGGAGCGTACGAGCAGTACTTC. This encodes CASSLIPSSFGAYEQYF.

The chain recombines TRBV5-6 with TRBJ1-5, with D uncertain. The CDR3 is 13 amino acids. The germline gives CDR1 SGHDT, CDR2 YYEEEE. The germline V and J ends were trimmed by 0 bases and 11 bases, with 12 bases remaining between them. The CDR3 sequence: CASSLGEGLTQHF. The DNA for the CDR3 is TGTGCCAGCAGCTTGGGGGAGGGTTTGACCCAGCATTTT.

This clone was counted once. The chain couples TRBV30 to TRBJ2-7; possibly TRBD1 or TRBD2 for D (5 bases each). V lost 4 bases and J lost 0, with 13 bases in between. CDR1 and CDR2 from the germline V gene are GTSNPN and SVGIG (reference sequence). The length of the CDR3 is 14 residues. CDR3 sequence (DNA): TGTGCCTGGACCCCCCCCGGGGCCTCCTACGAGCAGTACTTC. Translated, it gives CAWTPPGASYEQYF.

The gene calls are TRBV11-3 and TRBJ1-1; no definite D call. The CDR3 contains 13 residues. The germline V and J ends were trimmed by 1 base and 4 bases, with 7 bases remaining between them. Looked up from germline, CDR1 is SGHNT and CDR2 is YENEEA. The CDR3 DNA is TGTGCCAGCAGCTTAGTGGTCAGCACTGAAGCTTTCTTT. Translation gives CASSLVVSTEAFF.

The chain links TRBV11-3 to TRBJ1-2; no definite D call. V dropped 5 bases and J dropped 4 bases, with 8 bases sitting between them. This CDR3 is 12 amino acids long. Germline CDR1 SGHNT, CDR2 YENEEA. CDR3 in DNA: TGTGCCAGCAGCGAGGACGGCTATGGCTACACCTTC. Its protein product is CASSEDGYGYTF.

The chain links TRBV14 to TRBJ2-5, with 8 nucleotides matching TRBD2. The CDR3 length is 15 residues. V was pared by 3 bases and J by 5 bases, with 8 bases of the junction left unmatched. CDR1 is SGHDN, CDR2 FVKESK, per germline. CDR3 DNA sequence: TGTGCCAGCAGCCAGGCCGGGAGGGCCAGGGAGACCCAGTACTTC. Translated: CASSQAGRARETQYF.

This chain connects TRBV11-2 to TRBJ1-2; possible D gene TRBD1, 5 bases. Germline V lookup: CDR1 SGHAT, CDR2 FQNNGV. This CDR3 has 14 residues. V lost 6 bases to trimming and J lost 3 bases, with 14 bases between them. CDR3: CASRSRDSYYGYTF. CDR3 DNA: TGTGCCAGCAGAAGCCGGGACTCCTACTATGGCTACACCTTC. The complete variable domain, with remaining parts taken from reference TRBV11-2 and TRBJ1-2, reads EAGVAQSPRYKIIEKRQSVAFWCNPISGHATLYWYQQILGQGPKLLIQFQNNGVVDDSQLPKDRFSAERLKGVDSTLKIQPAKLEDSAVYLCASRSRDSYYGYTFGSGTRLTVV.

V usage is TRBV27 and J usage is TRBJ1-1, with D possibly TRBD1 on 5 matching bases. The CDR3 consists of 14 residues. The V end was cut by 6 bases, the J end by 3 bases, with 14 bases between. Germline CDR1 MNHEY, CDR2 SMNVEV (reference sequence). The CDR3 loop is CASRNRQGYTEAFF. CDR3 coding DNA: TGTGCCAGCAGAAACCGGCAGGGCTACACTGAAGCTTTCTTT.